One and the same sample provided the 18 T cell receptor beta chains below, sequenced in a study of T-cell reconstitution after alpha-beta-depleted transplantation in children. Unique molecular identifiers were used in preparing the TCRbeta library. TCRdb used MiXCR to reprocess the PCR reads, holding one entry per CDR3 protein. The data show about 830,000 distinct CDR3 sequences, under 20% seen once. Sequencing used PBMCs, mostly from graft donor cells, obtained 360 days after TCRalphabeta/CD19-depleted stem cell transplant. All receptors derive from a male patient younger than 18 who had a stem cell transplant for acute lymphoblastic leukemia, so the T cells may come from the graft donor.

In its sample, this clonotype was seen many times. V gene TRBV5-1 combines with J gene TRBJ2-3; D unclear. V lost 0 bases, J lost 0 bases, and 11 bases lay in between. Germline assignment: CDR1 SGHRS and CDR2 YFSETQ. This CDR3 region has 16 residues. The CDR3 spells CASSLGVIPSTDTQYF. In DNA, the CDR3 is TGCGCCAGCAGCTTGGGGGTGATTCCTAGCACAGATACGCAGTATTTT.

There are a few counts of this clonotype. The chain links TRBV28 to TRBJ2-1; 9 bases fit TRBD1. Germline V gene lookup returns CDR1 MDHEN and CDR2 SYDVKM. The CDR3 has 16 amino acids. Trimming at V came to 2 bases and at J to 3 bases, leaving 5 bases not matched to a gene. CDR3 nucleotide sequence: TGTGCCAGCAGTTTAGCGGGGACAGGGAACTACAATGAGCAGTTCTTC. Encoded protein: CASSLAGTGNYNEQFF.

This clonotype was counted ten times or more. The rearrangement links TRBV10-3 to TRBJ1-3; D possibly corresponds to TRBD1 (5 bases). Germline lookup yields CDR1 ENHRY and CDR2 SYGVKD. The CDR3 loop spans 13 amino acids. Deletions cut 8 bases from V and 0 bases from J, with 8 bases between. The CDR3 DNA follows: TGTGCCATCGGACAAGGCTCTGGAAACACCATATATTTT. Translated, it gives CAIGQGSGNTIYF.

In DNA form, the CDR3 reads TGCGCCAGCAGCCAAGGCAGGGGGGAGGGCAATGAGCAGTTCTTC. It encodes CASSQGRGEGNEQFF. The chain recombines TRBV4-1 with TRBJ2-1; possibly TRBD1 or TRBD2 for D (7 bases each). Germline loops: CDR1 MGHRA, CDR2 YSYEKL. V lost 1 base and J 6 bases, leaving 13 bases between the germline ends. CDR3 length: 15 amino acids.

Only a few counts were recorded for this clonotype. This chain links TRBV20-1 with TRBJ2-1, with 12 bases lining up with TRBD2. The trim removed 2 bases at V and 2 bases at J, leaving 16 bases unmatched. This CDR3 has 20 amino acids. Germline V gene lookup returns CDR1 DFQATT and CDR2 SNEGSKA (reference sequence). The CDR3 nucleotides read TGCAGTGCTAGATCCTACAGGGGGCCCGGACTAGCGGGAACCTACAATGAGCAGTTCTTC. Amino acids: CSARSYRGPGLAGTYNEQFF.

V gene TRBV9 combines with J gene TRBJ2-7, with D possibly matching TRBD2 (6 bases). There are 15 residues in the CDR3. V was pared by 0 bases and J by 1 base, with 11 bases between. Germline V lookup: CDR1 SGDLS, CDR2 YYNGEE. The CDR3 region is CASSVGVAVSYEQYF. The CDR3 DNA reads as TGTGCCAGCAGCGTAGGGGTAGCGGTTTCCTACGAGCAGTACTTC.

This chain connects TRBV29-1 to TRBJ2-4, with TRBD2 as a possible D gene (6 bases). Looked up from germline, CDR1 is SQVTM and CDR2 is ANQGSEA. This CDR3 has 15 residues. The V and J ends lost 6 bases and 0 bases respectively, with 15 bases between them. The CDR3 spells CSVTTGLLAKNIQYF. CDR3 sequence (DNA): TGCAGCGTGACTACGGGACTTTTAGCCAAAAACATTCAGTACTTC.

The table lists this clonotype with many counts. The chain has TRBV29-1 and TRBJ1-1; a weak D match, TRBD1 (6 bases). The V and J ends lost 0 bases and 10 bases respectively, with 15 bases between them. Germline lookup yields CDR1 SQVTM and CDR2 ANQGSEA. This CDR3 spans 13 amino acids. For the CDR3, the DNA is TGCAGCGTTGAAGACCGGGACATCTATGTAGCTTTCTTT. It is translated as CSVEDRDIYVAFF.

This clonotype has ten or more counts. The J gene is TRBJ2-1, the V gene TRBV29-1, with 9 bases that match TRBD2. V lost 3 bases and J lost 8; bases outside the gene matches: 8. The CDR3 has 14 amino acids. Germline CDR1 reads SQVTM; CDR2 reads ANQGSEA. The CDR3 nucleotides are TGCAGCGTTGAGACTAGCGGCATTCGGCATGAGCAGTTCTTC. Amino acids: CSVETSGIRHEQFF.

This clonotype was counted once. This chain links TRBV4-1 with TRBJ2-7; 9 bases agree with TRBD2. The CDR3 contains 16 residues. Germline V gene sequence: CDR1 MGHRA, CDR2 YSYEKL. With V trimmed by 0 bases and J by 9 bases, 12 bases remained unmatched. As DNA, the CDR3 is TGCGCCAGCAGCCAAGATTTCGTACTAGCGGGTGAAGTGCAGTACTTC. Translation gives CASSQDFVLAGEVQYF.

V and J are TRBV12-3 or TRBV12-4 and TRBJ1-2; D ambiguous. The CDR3 length is 13 residues. V was clipped by 8 bases and J by 0 bases, with 10 bases between them. The CDR3 is CASRAPSNYGYTF. CDR3 in DNA: TGTGCCAGCCGGGCACCCTCTAACTATGGCTACACCTTC.

V gene TRBV7-3 combines with J gene TRBJ2-3; D unresolved. V dropped 8 bases and J dropped 2 bases, with 14 bases sitting between them. This CDR3 has 14 amino acids. Looked up from germline, CDR1 is SGHTA and CDR2 is FQGTGA. The CDR3 reads CASARGRVTDTQYF. In DNA form, the CDR3 reads TGTGCCAGCGCCAGAGGCCGCGTCACAGATACGCAGTATTTT.

The V gene is TRBV20-1, the J gene TRBJ2-1; D possibly corresponds to TRBD1 (5 bases). The germline CDR1 and CDR2 sequences are DFQATT and SNEGSKA (reference sequence). The CDR3 is made up of 13 amino acids. Between the trimmed V and J ends, which lost 8 bases and 3 bases, there was a span of 14 bases. CDR3 protein: CSPTQGRYNEQFF. The CDR3 DNA reads as TGCAGTCCAACCCAGGGTCGCTACAATGAGCAGTTCTTC.

The chain links TRBV5-6 to TRBJ2-1, with 7 bases aligning to TRBD2. V lost 3 bases and J lost 5; bases outside the gene matches: 11. CDR3 length: 16 amino acids. CDR1 and CDR2 from the germline V gene are SGHDT and YYEEEE. This CDR3 reads CASSWGPGTKDNEQFF. The CDR3 DNA reads TGTGCCAGCAGCTGGGGACCGGGGACTAAGGACAATGAGCAGTTCTTC.

This clonotype has ten or more counts. The rearrangement links TRBV3-1 to TRBJ2-3; 9 bases map to TRBD1. Trimming took 6 bases from V and 3 from J; bases not matched to a gene: 4. Looked up from germline, CDR1 is LGHDT and CDR2 is YNNKEL (reference sequence). This CDR3 comprises 14 residues. In DNA form, the CDR3 reads TGTGCCAGCAGGAAGACAGGGGGAACAGATACGCAGTATTTT. Amino acid sequence: CASRKTGGTDTQYF.

The chain carries TRBV4-1 and TRBJ2-1; maybe TRBD1 (5 bases). The CDR3 has 13 residues. Germline V gives CDR1 MGHRA, CDR2 YSYEKL. Trimming took off 2 bases at V and 10 bases at J, with 12 bases between the two ends. This CDR3 reads CASSQLGLREQFF. CDR3 sequence (DNA): TGCGCCAGCAGCCAACTGGGGCTTAGAGAGCAGTTCTTC.

The CDR3 DNA is TGTGCCAGCAGCTTATCGGTGGGACCATACGTCAATGAGCAGTTCTTC. Protein: CASSLSVGPYVNEQFF. The rearrangement uses TRBV7-3 and TRBJ2-1; D possibly uses TRBD1 or TRBD2 (5 bases each). The CDR3 runs to 16 residues. Germline V gene data show CDR1 as SGHTA and CDR2 as FQGTGA. V was trimmed by 2 bases and J by 6 bases, leaving 17 bases between them.

This chain links TRBV23-1 with TRBJ1-5; D is ambiguous. TRBV23-1 is an ORF for which the function is uncertain. V lost 8 bases and J lost 4, with 21 bases in between. The CDR3 length is 16 residues. The CDR3 bases are TGCGCCAGCCGGACCCCTCGGACGGGATCTAATCAGCCCCAGCATTTT. This sequence encodes CASRTPRTGSNQPQHF.